A selection of T cell receptor beta chains follows, all from one sample in a study of blood T cell repertoires in COVID-19. The repertoire was sequenced with immunoSEQ multiplex PCR; TCRdb's copy has only in-frame clones and lacks some. The sample records some 110,000 clones, approximately 80% being singletons. Sequenced: peripheral blood. The receptor set was obtained from a woman older than 75 with acute or convalescent COVID-19. CDR3s include the opening cysteine and the closing phenylalanine or tryptophan. Fields, in order: V gene, D gene, J gene, clone size, CDR3 protein, CDR3 DNA. D genes are given only for firm matches. A row's size may be missing; if present it is once, few, many or a size class.

V gene: TRBV28
D gene: NA
J gene: TRBJ2-7
clone size: few
CDR3 protein: CASSLGRVGEQYF
CDR3 DNA: TGTGCCAGCAGTTTAGGGCGGGTAGGGGAGCAGTACTTC

V gene: TRBV19
D gene: TRBD2
J gene: TRBJ2-3
clone size: NA
CDR3 protein: CASTQTSGGTDTQYF
CDR3 DNA: TGTGCCAGTACCCAGACTAGCGGGGGCACAGATACGCAGTATTTT

V gene: TRBV6-1
D gene: NA
J gene: TRBJ2-5
clone size: NA
CDR3 protein: CASSEAVQETQYF
CDR3 DNA: TGTGCCAGCAGTGAGGCAGTTCAAGAGACCCAGTACTTC

V gene: TRBV28
D gene: NA
J gene: TRBJ1-3
clone size: NA
CDR3 protein: CASSLIPPGIGNTIYF
CDR3 DNA: TGTGCCAGCAGTTTAATCCCGCCAGGGATAGGAAACACCATATATTTT

V gene: TRBV7-9
D gene: NA
J gene: TRBJ2-4
clone size: NA
CDR3 protein: CASSLAGFGRAKNIQYF
CDR3 DNA: TGTGCCAGCAGCTTAGCTGGATTCGGGAGAGCCAAAAACATTCAGTACTTC

V gene: TRBV3-1/TRBV3-2
D gene: NA
J gene: TRBJ1-5
clone size: NA
CDR3 protein: CAPCRGSNQPQHF
CDR3 DNA: TGTGCCCCCTGTCGGGGAAGCAATCAGCCCCAGCATTTT

V gene: TRBV9
D gene: NA
J gene: TRBJ2-2
clone size: NA
CDR3 protein: CASSVRHNTGELFF
CDR3 DNA: TGTGCCAGCAGCGTGAGACATAACACCGGGGAGCTGTTTTTT

V gene: TRBV19
D gene: NA
J gene: TRBJ2-3
clone size: NA
CDR3 protein: CASSGTVLDTQYF
CDR3 DNA: TGTGCCAGTAGCGGGACTGTTTTAGATACGCAGTATTTT

V gene: TRBV19
D gene: NA
J gene: TRBJ2-5
clone size: NA
CDR3 protein: CASSTGNWETQYF
CDR3 DNA: TGTGCCAGTAGTACAGGGAATTGGGAGACCCAGTACTTC

V gene: TRBV28
D gene: NA
J gene: TRBJ2-1
clone size: NA
CDR3 protein: CASSLSGSNEQFF
CDR3 DNA: TGTGCCAGCAGTTTATCAGGGTCCAATGAGCAGTTCTTC